This TCR beta chain originates from a study of follicular helper T cells after annual influenza vaccination. The wider study: Across the 2013-2014, 2014-2015 and 2015-2016 vaccination seasons, some subjects were resampled. Study observations and caveats: Productive TCRB sequences came from only about 8.5-21% of cells.

The length of the CDR3 is 15 residues. V lost 5 bases and J 0 bases, leaving 11 bases between the germline ends. Germline lookup yields CDR1 LNHDA and CDR2 SQIVND (reference sequence). Libraries were prepared by immunoSEQ multiplex PCR; TCRdb keeps only in-frame clonotypes and omits some of them. The sample yields over 8,000 clones, around 80% seen once. As concerns this clone: Its antigen is not identified.

Regarding time point: 2015-2016 season, 7 days after influenza vaccination. Adults received seasonal inactivated influenza vaccine, with sorted blood CD4 subsets sequenced before and after. Each time point used roughly 40 to 110 mL of blood. The chain joins TRBV19 to TRBJ1-3; the D is unclear. This sample comprised CXCR5+ CD38- circulating T follicular helper cells from blood, obtained 7 days after influenza vaccination. The subset denotes: circulating Tfh, non-naive CD4+CXCR5+PD-1+ (ICOS+CD38+ or ICOS-CD38-). This clonotype was sampled from an adult who received the influenza vaccine. CDR3: CASSGRLSSGNTIYF. The CDR3 DNA reads TGTGCCAGTAGTGGCAGGTTGAGCTCTGGAAACACCATATATTTT.